The sequence of this TCR beta chain was determined in a study of T cell responses to AZD1222 COVID-19 vaccine. General study points: Baseline seropositivity occurred in only six AZD1222 recipients. Vaccination with two AZD1222 doses was followed by a rise in Spike-specific TCR breadth and depth. In the spike-specific TCR repertoire, nearly half reportedly target unmutated variant regions.

There are 15 residues in the CDR3. Germline V CDR1 and CDR2: SGHNT, YYREEE (reference sequence). The V end lost 4 bases, the J end lost 1 base, and 9 bases lay between the germline ends. Notes on this clone: Its antigen is as yet unknown.

Assay used: immunoSEQ multiplex PCR; TCRdb lists only in-frame clones, some missing. This table has some 160,000 clones, more than 85% appearing once. The gene calls are TRBV5-4 and TRBJ2-6; the D is unclear. The origin of this receptor is an adult in good health. The material was peripheral blood, obtained on day 0 of AZD1222 vaccination. This CDR3 is CASSQDPSGANVLTF. The CDR3 DNA follows: TGTGCCAGCAGCCAGGACCCATCTGGGGCCAACGTCCTGACTTTC.